The 20 T cell receptor beta chains below were found in one sample sequenced in a study of T cell responses to AZD1222 COVID-19 vaccine. The method was immunoSEQ multiplex PCR; TCRdb's version includes in-frame clones alone and lacks a portion of them. The sample consists of some 130,000 clones, 93% of them appearing once. The input for sequencing was peripheral blood, taken on day 0 of AZD1222 vaccination. The source of these receptors is an adult in good health.

The gene calls are TRBV6-4 and TRBJ1-2, with TRBD1 identical over 7 bases. V gave up 5 bases and J gave up 2 bases; unmatched junction bases: 8. There are 15 residues in the CDR3. The germline V gene has CDR1 MRHNA and CDR2 SNTAGT. CDR3 amino acids: CASSLEGQTNYGYTF. CDR3 sequence (DNA): TGTGCCAGCAGTCTAGAGGGACAGACCAACTATGGCTACACCTTC.

The chain has TRBV4-2 and TRBJ1-5, with 8 positions matching TRBD1. V shed 2 bases, J shed 7 bases, and the junction held 7 bases outside the gene matches. CDR1 and CDR2 from the germline V gene are LGHNA and YNFKEQ. This CDR3 contains 15 residues. The CDR3 nucleotides are TGTGCCAGCAGCCAATCAGACAGGGGCGGCCAGCCCCAGCATTTT. This codes for CASSQSDRGGQPQHF.

The chain links TRBV6-5 to TRBJ2-7; no definite D call. V dropped 2 bases and J dropped 4 bases, with 3 bases sitting between them. Germline V lookup: CDR1 MNHEY, CDR2 SVGAGI. There are 11 residues in the CDR3. For the CDR3, the DNA is TGTGCCAGCAGTTACAGATACGAGCAGTACTTC. Protein product: CASSYRYEQYF.

The J gene is TRBJ2-1, the V gene TRBV2, with unresolved D. Germline V CDR1 and CDR2: SNHLY, FYNNEI. The CDR3 sequence is 15 residues long. Trimming cost V 2 bases and J 0 bases, with 8 bases left between them. The CDR3 coding sequence is TGTGCCAGCAGTGAATCAAAGAGCTCCTACAATGAGCAGTTCTTC. Its translation is CASSESKSSYNEQFF.

This chain joins TRBV5-4 and TRBJ1-1, with no clear D. The V and J ends lost 0 bases and 0 bases respectively, with 9 bases between them. Germline V lookup: CDR1 SGHNT, CDR2 YYREEE (reference sequence). The CDR3 totals 15 residues. DNA for the CDR3: TGTGCCAGCAGCTTGGCCCCACACCTGAACACTGAAGCTTTCTTT. Translation gives CASSLAPHLNTEAFF.

The rearrangement uses TRBV30 and TRBJ1-2, with TRBD1 identical over 7 bases. This CDR3 has 13 amino acids. The germline V gene encodes CDR1 GTSNPN and CDR2 SVGIG (reference sequence). V dropped 7 bases and J dropped 0; count of bases not matched to a gene: 5. The CDR3 DNA reads as TGTGCCTTCAACAGGGGCTCTAACTATGGCTACACCTTC. It specifies CAFNRGSNYGYTF.

The rearrangement links TRBV6-5 to TRBJ1-4, with a tentative D call TRBD1 (5 bases). V was pared by 6 bases and J by 7 bases, with 18 bases between. Germline V lookup: CDR1 MNHEY, CDR2 SVGAGI. The CDR3 sequence is 15 residues long. The CDR3 sequence is CASSHGGGMSEKLFF. The CDR3 DNA follows: TGTGCCAGCAGCCACGGTGGGGGAATGAGTGAAAAACTGTTTTTT.

The V call is TRBV7-2, the J call TRBJ2-2; no clear D gene. The CDR3 is made up of 15 amino acids. The germline V gene has CDR1 SGHTA and CDR2 FQGNSA. V lost 1 base to trimming and J lost 5 bases, with 11 bases between them. The CDR3 region has the DNA TGTGCCAGCAGCTTAGTGGGTTCGATGACCGGGGAGCTGTTTTTT. Translation gives CASSLVGSMTGELFF.

The rearrangement uses TRBV7-2 and TRBJ1-5, with D possibly TRBD1 on 6 matching bases. V lost 2 bases to trimming and J lost 2 bases, with 13 bases between them. The CDR3 runs to 16 residues. The germline V gene has CDR1 SGHTA and CDR2 FQGNSA. The CDR3 here is CASSLLSDSRNQPQHF. The CDR3 nucleotides are TGTGCCAGCAGCTTACTTTCGGACAGCCGCAATCAGCCCCAGCATTTT. The full variable domain, with the rest looked up from reference TRBV7-2 and TRBJ1-5, is GAGVSQSPSNKVTEKGKDVELRCDPISGHTALYWYRQSLGQGLEFLIYFQGNSAPDKSGLPSDRFSAERTGGSVSTLTIQRTQQEDSAVYLCASSLLSDSRNQPQHFGDGTRLSIL.

The chain recombines TRBV28 with TRBJ1-5; D is unresolved. CDR1 is MDHEN and CDR2 is SYDVKM in the germline V gene. V was clipped by 5 bases and J by 5 bases, with 19 bases between them. CDR3 length: 16 residues. As DNA, the CDR3 is TGTGCCAGCAGTACTGATCAGGACGGCTTCTATCAGCCCCAGCATTTT. Translation gives CASSTDQDGFYQPQHF.

The chain has TRBV2 and TRBJ1-4; tentative D call: TRBD1 (5 bases). The CDR3 totals 14 residues. Trimming stripped 5 bases from V and 4 bases from J, with 11 bases between. Germline V gene data show CDR1 as SNHLY and CDR2 as FYNNEI. Here the CDR3 reads CASSPRVGNEKLFF. CDR3 DNA: TGTGCCAGCAGTCCCAGGGTCGGTAATGAAAAACTGTTTTTT.

The V gene is TRBV5-4, the J gene TRBJ1-1; unclear D gene. Trimming pared 0 bases from V and 4 bases from J, leaving 7 bases between. This CDR3 has 13 amino acids. Germline V gene sequence: CDR1 SGHNT, CDR2 YYREEE (reference sequence). The CDR3 DNA sequence: TGTGCCAGCAGCTTGGGGGGTGCCACTGAAGCTTTCTTT. Its protein is CASSLGGATEAFF.

A single count supports this clone. The V call is TRBV11-2, the J call TRBJ1-1; possibly TRBD1 for D (5 bases). Germline CDR1 is SGHAT and CDR2 is FQNNGV. The ends were cut back, 5 bases at V and 4 bases at J, with 11 bases in the middle. CDR3 length: 13 amino acids. The CDR3 region has the DNA TGTGCCAGCAGCATCCAGGGAGGCACTGAAGCTTTCTTT. It yields the protein CASSIQGGTEAFF.

V usage is TRBV28 and J usage is TRBJ2-7, with 7 bases that match TRBD2. CDR1 is MDHEN, CDR2 SYDVKM, per germline. After removal of 1 base from V and 3 bases from J, the junction contained 6 bases not matched to a gene. The CDR3 runs 15 residues. In nucleotides, the CDR3 is TGTGCCAGCAGTTTATTCGGGAGGAAGGGCTACGAGCAGTACTTC. Its translation is CASSLFGRKGYEQYF. The full variable domain, in which reference TRBV28 and TRBJ2-7 provide the parts outside the CDR3, is DVKVTQSSRYLVKRTGEKVFLECVQDMDHENMFWYRQDPGLGLRLIYFSYDVKMKEKGDIPEGYSVSREKKERFSLILESASTNQTSMYLCASSLFGRKGYEQYFGPGTRLTVT.

CDR3 amino acids: CASHTDPRADEQYF. As DNA, the CDR3 is TGTGCCAGCCATACGGACCCCCGGGCGGACGAGCAGTACTTC. The chain combines TRBV21-1 with TRBJ2-7. TRBV21-1 is termed a pseudogene. CDR3 length equals 14 residues.

The chain has TRBV28 and TRBJ1-6; 8 bases fit TRBD1. This CDR3 is 15 amino acids long. CDR1 MDHEN and CDR2 SYDVKM come from the germline V gene. V gave up 6 bases and J gave up 7 bases; unmatched junction bases: 8. As DNA, the CDR3 is TGTGCCAGCAGATTCGTGACAGGGGCCAATTCACCCCTCCACTTT. Protein product: CASRFVTGANSPLHF.

This chain joins TRBV3-1 (or the pseudogene TRBV3-2) and TRBJ2-3, with TRBD1 matching 9 bases. V lost 0 bases, J lost 4 bases, and 20 bases stayed unmatched. The length of the CDR3 is 21 residues. Germline CDR1 LGHDT, CDR2 YNNKEL (reference sequence). CDR3 in amino acids: CASSQDNPYGLARQGADTQYF. The CDR3 DNA sequence: TGTGCCAGCAGCCAAGATAACCCCTACGGGCTAGCGCGACAGGGGGCAGATACGCAGTATTTT.

The V gene is TRBV2, the J gene TRBJ2-5, with 8 bases identical to TRBD2. The CDR3 loop spans 12 amino acids. Trimming took 11 bases from V and 5 from J; bases not matched to a gene: 7. In germline, CDR1 is SNHLY, CDR2 FYNNEI. CDR3 sequence: CARGGTGETQYF. As DNA, the CDR3 is TGTGCCCGGGGGGGGACTGGGGAGACCCAGTACTTC.

The gene calls are TRBV5-1 and TRBJ2-1, with TRBD2 matching 9 bases. Germline lookup yields CDR1 SGHRS and CDR2 YFSETQ. Trimming took 5 bases from V and 0 from J; bases not matched to a gene: 3. The CDR3 runs to 15 residues. The CDR3 region has the DNA TGCGCCAGCAGGGCTAGCGGGAACTCCTACAATGAGCAGTTCTTC. The encoded protein is CASRASGNSYNEQFF.

This chain links TRBV6-6 with TRBJ2-7, with 7 positions matching TRBD2. Germline CDR1 is MNHNY and CDR2 is SVGAGI (reference sequence). With V trimmed by 6 bases and J by 0 bases, 5 bases remained unmatched. The CDR3 totals 14 residues. CDR3: CASSLSSGSYEQYF. DNA for the CDR3: TGTGCCAGCAGCCTCTCTAGCGGCTCCTACGAGCAGTACTTC.